Listed here are 12 T cell receptor beta chains from one sample, sequenced in a study of identical twins. TCRdb redid the calling of the 5' RACE reads with MiXCR, one entry per CDR3 protein. Of 410,000 or so distinct CDR3 sequences in the sample, approximately 18% were seen once. Sequenced: naive T cells sorted from blood. The receptors stem from a man over 45 in good health.

A few counts support this clonotype. V and J are TRBV4-1 and TRBJ2-7, with D perhaps TRBD1 or TRBD2 (6 bases each). Germline V CDR1 and CDR2: MGHRA, YSYEKL. V was clipped by 3 bases and J by 2 bases, with 14 bases between them. The CDR3 is 15 residues long. The CDR3 sequence: CASSQGGGQTYEQYF. CDR3 nucleotides: TGCGCCAGCAGCCAGGGGGGCGGACAGACCTACGAGCAGTACTTC.

This clonotype has just a few counts. The rearrangement joins TRBV12-3 or TRBV12-4 to TRBJ2-6; D uncertain. This CDR3 has 11 amino acids. The V gene lost 7 bases and the J gene lost 4 bases, with 2 bases spanning the gap. The CDR3 region is CASKGANVLTF. CDR3 sequence (DNA): TGTGCCAGCAAAGGGGCCAACGTCCTGACTTTC.

The rearrangement links TRBV10-3 to TRBJ2-5; 7 nucleotides align to TRBD2. V lost 2 bases to trimming and J lost 6 bases; unmatched junction nucleotides: 12. The CDR3 has 16 amino acids. Germline CDR1 reads ENHRY; CDR2 reads SYGVKD. CDR3 coding DNA: TGTGCCATCAGTGAGCAAGGGGAGGGCAGGGTGAAGACCCAGTACTTC. The encoded protein is CAISEQGEGRVKTQYF.

The chain couples TRBV7-9 to TRBJ1-1; unclear D gene. CDR1 is SEHNR, CDR2 FQNEAQ, per germline (reference sequence). V lost 8 bases and J lost 2, with 9 bases in between. The CDR3 loop spans 12 amino acids. CDR3 loop: CASFAFNTEAFF. The CDR3 DNA follows: TGTGCCAGCTTTGCCTTTAACACTGAAGCTTTCTTT.

J is TRBJ2-3 and V is TRBV5-1; TRBD2 matches at 7 bases. V lost 3 bases to trimming and J lost 3 bases; unmatched junction nucleotides: 4. CDR3 length: 14 residues. The germline gives CDR1 SGHRS, CDR2 YFSETQ. This CDR3 reads CASSSGLETDTQYF. The CDR3 DNA reads as TGCGCCAGCAGCTCCGGACTAGAGACAGATACGCAGTATTTT.

A few counts support this clonotype. The DNA for the CDR3 is TGTGCCAGCAGTTTCCCCACACGGGACCGGGGAGAGACCCAGTACTTC. Amino acid sequence: CASSFPTRDRGETQYF. The rearrangement links TRBV12-3 or TRBV12-4 to TRBJ2-5; D is perhaps TRBD1 or TRBD2 (5 bases each). V lost 3 bases and J lost 4, with 18 bases in between. The CDR3 sequence is 16 residues long.

The chain uses TRBV29-1 and TRBJ2-1; D uncertain. This CDR3 comprises 15 residues. Trimming removed 1 base from V and 0 bases from J, with 10 bases in between. Per germline, CDR1 SQVTM and CDR2 ANQGSEA. The CDR3 here is CSVEGTASSYNEQFF. The CDR3 region has the DNA TGCAGCGTTGAAGGGACGGCGAGCTCCTACAATGAGCAGTTCTTC.

This clonotype was seen just once. The chain has TRBV10-3 and TRBJ2-3, with D uncertain. The germline CDR1 and CDR2 sequences are ENHRY and SYGVKD. This CDR3 contains 14 residues. The V and J ends lost 3 bases and 0 bases respectively, with 7 bases between them. The CDR3 sequence is CAISDHRSTDTQYF. CDR3 nucleotide sequence: TGTGCCATCAGTGATCATAGAAGCACAGATACGCAGTATTTT.

The sample holds a few counts of this clonotype. V is TRBV5-1 and J is TRBJ2-7, with 12 nucleotides matching TRBD2. This CDR3 is 13 amino acids long. Germline V gene lookup returns CDR1 SGHRS and CDR2 YFSETQ. Trimming took 8 bases from V and 2 from J; bases not matched to a gene: 2. CDR3 loop: CASGLAGTYEQYF. CDR3 coding DNA: TGCGCCAGTGGACTAGCGGGAACCTACGAGCAGTACTTC.

This clonotype was counted ten times or more. V usage is TRBV10-3 and J usage is TRBJ2-2; 13 bases are a match to TRBD2. This CDR3 is 17 amino acids long. The junction had 8 bases not matched to a gene; V was cut back by 7 bases and J by 3 bases. CDR1 is ENHRY, CDR2 SYGVKD, per germline. The CDR3 DNA sequence: TGTGCCATCACCCCCGGACTAGCGGGGGTGGACACCGGGGAGCTGTTTTTT. Translated, it gives CAITPGLAGVDTGELFF.

This clonotype was seen repeatedly, ten times or more. This chain connects TRBV12-3 or TRBV12-4 to TRBJ1-1, with D uncertain. The CDR3 extends over 13 amino acids. V was shortened by 8 bases and J by 1 base, with 11 bases between the two germline ends. The CDR3 DNA follows: TGTGCCAGCCGCCCCGACGGGAACACTGAAGCTTTCTTT. Translated, it gives CASRPDGNTEAFF.

The chain joins TRBV12-3 or TRBV12-4 to TRBJ2-1; 8 nucleotides agree with TRBD2. The CDR3 is made up of 14 amino acids. The trim removed 6 bases at V and 6 bases at J, leaving 7 bases unmatched. The CDR3 DNA sequence: TGTGCCAGCAGCCCCGGGAGGGCCGGCAATGAGCAGTTCTTC. Translation: CASSPGRAGNEQFF.